The present T cell receptor beta chain was sequenced within a study of blood T cell repertoires in COVID-19. This CDR3 region has 17 residues. The germline V and J ends were trimmed by 3 bases and 0 bases, with 15 bases remaining between them. Germline loops: CDR1 KGHSH, CDR2 LQKENI. This clone occurred once. In the original workflow: Reference gene primer amplification in the assay estimated nucleated cell counts. Data came from immunoSEQ multiplex PCR; TCRdb stores just in-frame clones and leaves some out. V, J and clone size reflect that table, while D and trimming were determined from the DNA. The data contain approximately 150,000 clones, approximately 92% of them singletons.

This rearrangement joins TRBV18 to TRBJ2-1; D possibly corresponds to TRBD1 (5 bases). This TCR came from a woman in her fifties or sixties with active COVID-19. Specimen: peripheral blood. The CDR3 protein is CASSPVKQVSSYNEQFF. The CDR3 DNA sequence: TGTGCCAGCTCACCCGTGAAACAGGTCAGCTCCTACAATGAGCAGTTCTTC.